These 27 T cell receptor beta chains originate from one sample sequenced in a study of response to subunit inactivated influenza vaccine. In TCRdb, the RT-PCR reads were re-called with MiXCR into one record per CDR3 protein. The sample includes roughly 780,000 distinct CDR3 sequences, 15% to 20% of them seen just once. The input for sequencing was PBMCs from blood, taken 5 days after vaccination. Receptors originate from a man aged 45 to 65 who received an inactivated influenza vaccine.

The chain carries TRBV27 and TRBJ2-4; the D gene is possibly TRBD1 (6 bases). Germline V gives CDR1 MNHEY, CDR2 SMNVEV (reference sequence). Trimming left V 5 bases short and J 1 base short, with 15 bases between. The CDR3 sequence is 16 residues long. Here the CDR3 reads CASSPDRPPAKNIQYF. The DNA for the CDR3 is TGTGCCAGCAGTCCGGACAGACCGCCTGCCAAAAACATTCAGTACTTC.

This clonotype was detected many times. The gene calls are TRBV29-1 and TRBJ2-4; the match to TRBD2 covers 10 bases. The CDR3 totals 14 residues. CDR1 is SQVTM, CDR2 ANQGSEA, per germline. The V segment lost 4 bases and the J segment 5 bases; nucleotides outside the gene matches: 5. The DNA of the CDR3 is TGCAGCGTTGCGGGGACTAGCGTCCAAAACATTCAGTACTTC. This sequence encodes CSVAGTSVQNIQYF.

The chain joins TRBV12-3 or TRBV12-4 to TRBJ1-6; D is undetermined. The CDR3 sequence is 13 residues long. Trimming removed 5 bases from V and 5 bases from J, with 7 bases in between. The CDR3 nucleotides are TGTGCCAGCAGTCGGACGGATAATTCACCCCTCCACTTT. Encoded protein: CASSRTDNSPLHF.

The chain has TRBV12-3 or TRBV12-4 and TRBJ1-5, with D unresolved. This CDR3 comprises 16 residues. The V end lost 1 base, the J end lost 3 bases, and 13 bases lay between the germline ends. The CDR3 sequence is CASSLDVERTNQPQHF. In nucleotides, the CDR3 is TGTGCCAGCAGTTTAGATGTGGAACGTACCAATCAGCCCCAGCATTTT.

This clonotype came up a few times. The rearrangement links TRBV29-1 to TRBJ2-3; 12 positions match TRBD2. Germline V gives CDR1 SQVTM, CDR2 ANQGSEA. CDR3 size: 15 residues. J lost 4 bases, V lost 6 bases, and 8 bases had no gene match. CDR3 coding DNA: TGCAGCGTGGGTACTAGCGGGGGGTACTCAGATACGCAGTATTTT. It translates to CSVGTSGGYSDTQYF.

The chain carries TRBV4-1 and TRBJ2-1; D gene uncertain. Germline lookup yields CDR1 MGHRA and CDR2 YSYEKL. The CDR3 extends over 13 amino acids. V was clipped by 2 bases and J by 10 bases, with 12 bases between them. Written as DNA, the CDR3 is TGCGCCAGCAGCCAACTTCCATTGGGCGAGCAGTTCTTC. This gives the protein CASSQLPLGEQFF.

The genes are TRBV24-1 and TRBJ2-2, with TRBD1 as a possible D gene (5 bases). Trimming left V 3 bases short and J 7 bases short, with 14 bases between. This CDR3 has 15 residues. Looked up from germline, CDR1 is KGHDR and CDR2 is SFDVKD. This CDR3 reads CATSDKGIRGGELFF. Written as DNA, the CDR3 is TGTGCCACCAGTGATAAGGGGATTCGTGGCGGGGAGCTGTTTTTT.

There are many counts of this clonotype. The chain has TRBV29-1 and TRBJ1-1; TRBD1 agrees at 8 bases. V trimming: 6 bases; J trimming: 2 bases; junction bases outside the gene matches: 11. From germline, CDR1 is SQVTM and CDR2 ANQGSEA. CDR3 length: 15 amino acids. The CDR3 nucleotides read TGCAGCGTCCTAACAGGGGGAATGGGAAACACTGAAGCTTTCTTT. This translates into CSVLTGGMGNTEAFF.

The CDR3 DNA reads as TGTGCCAGCAGCCTCGGACTAGCGGGGTACGCGAACACCGGGGAGCTGTTTTTT. Translation: CASSLGLAGYANTGELFF. This chain uses TRBV14 with TRBJ2-2; 12 nucleotides align to TRBD2. J lost 0 bases, V lost 4 bases, and 6 bases had no gene match. This CDR3 has 18 residues. Germline V gene sequence: CDR1 SGHDN, CDR2 FVKESK.

Only a few counts were recorded for this clonotype. The chain uses TRBV15 and TRBJ1-2, with D perhaps matching TRBD1 (5 bases). The CDR3 runs 14 residues. Looked up from germline, CDR1 is LNHNV and CDR2 is YYDKDF (reference sequence). The germline V and J ends were trimmed by 4 bases and 5 bases, with 14 bases remaining between them. CDR3 amino acids: CATSILGEGYGYTF. Written as DNA, the CDR3 is TGTGCCACCAGCATCCTCGGGGAGGGGTATGGCTACACCTTC.

This clonotype was seen more than once but under ten times. The CDR3: CASIGTSDNEQFF. The CDR3 DNA reads TGTGCCAGCATTGGGACTAGCGACAATGAGCAGTTCTTC. The rearrangement links TRBV2 to TRBJ2-1; TRBD2 agrees at 10 bases. The CDR3 is made up of 13 amino acids. V trimming: 7 bases; J trimming: 5 bases; junction bases outside the gene matches: 2. Germline V gene data show CDR1 as SNHLY and CDR2 as FYNNEI.

This clonotype has just a few counts. This chain links TRBV29-1 with TRBJ1-1; 10 nucleotides agree with TRBD1. After removal of 5 bases from V and 7 bases from J, the junction contained 7 bases not matched to a gene. This CDR3 spans 13 amino acids. Germline CDR1 SQVTM, CDR2 ANQGSEA. CDR3 residues: CSVPLDRGREAFF. CDR3 in DNA: TGCAGCGTTCCCTTAGACAGGGGGCGTGAAGCTTTCTTT.

The chain is built from TRBV6-1 and TRBJ2-5, with no clear D. Germline V gene data show CDR1 as MNHNS and CDR2 as SASEGT. Trimming took off 1 base at V and 10 bases at J, with 7 bases between the two ends. The CDR3 runs to 11 residues. CDR3 loop: CASSEVLNQYF. CDR3 in DNA: TGTGCCAGCAGTGAAGTTCTCAACCAGTACTTC.

CDR3: CASRPNREIAKNIQYF. The CDR3 DNA reads TGTGCCAGCAGACCCAACAGGGAGATAGCCAAAAACATTCAGTACTTC. The chain joins TRBV12-3 or TRBV12-4 to TRBJ2-4; D possibly corresponds to TRBD1 (6 bases). V was trimmed by 6 bases and J by 0 bases, leaving 15 bases between them. The CDR3 runs 16 residues.

The rearrangement uses TRBV11-2 and TRBJ2-1, with TRBD2 identical over 8 bases. This CDR3 region has 15 residues. Germline V gene lookup returns CDR1 SGHAT and CDR2 FQNNGV. J gave up 10 bases and V 0 bases, and 8 bases lay outside the gene matches. This CDR3 is CASSLEGAGGVEQFF. In nucleotides, the CDR3 is TGTGCCAGCAGCTTAGAGGGTGCGGGAGGAGTAGAGCAGTTCTTC.

The chain recombines TRBV7-2 with TRBJ2-3, with D perhaps assigned TRBD1 or TRBD2 (6 bases each). Trimming removed 3 bases from V and 6 bases from J, with 13 bases in between. The germline V gene has CDR1 SGHTA and CDR2 FQGNSA. The CDR3 has 14 residues. The CDR3 bases are TGTGCCAGCAGCTTTAGGGGGGCATCGGATACGCAGTATTTT. Encoded protein: CASSFRGASDTQYF.

This clonotype appeared a few times. The chain links TRBV12-3 or TRBV12-4 to TRBJ2-1; TRBD2 matches at 9 bases. This CDR3 is 15 amino acids long. After removal of 7 bases from V and 8 bases from J, the junction contained 12 bases not matched to a gene. This chain's CDR3 is CASNPAGTSSDEQFF. The CDR3 DNA reads as TGTGCCAGCAACCCAGCCGGGACTAGCAGCGATGAGCAGTTCTTC.

At least ten counts were recorded for this clonotype. The J gene is TRBJ2-7, the V gene TRBV12-3 or TRBV12-4; 8 positions agree with TRBD2. There are 15 residues in the CDR3. Losses at the gene ends were 6 bases for V and 2 bases for J; bases not matched to a gene: 9. The CDR3 DNA follows: TGTGCCAGCAGCCCAGATCCGGGACTAGCCTACGAGCAGTACTTC. This translates into CASSPDPGLAYEQYF.

The chain has TRBV2 and TRBJ1-4, with a weak D call TRBD1 (6 bases). Trimming cost V 6 bases and J 8 bases, with 13 bases left between them. CDR1 and CDR2 (germline): SNHLY, FYNNEI. This CDR3 is built from 13 residues. Written as DNA, the CDR3 is TGTGCCAGCAGCGCAGGGGTTCGGGAAAAACTGTTTTTT. It specifies CASSAGVREKLFF.

Many counts were recorded for this clonotype. This chain uses TRBV20-1 with TRBJ2-1; the match to TRBD2 covers 8 bases. In germline, CDR1 is DFQATT, CDR2 SNEGSKA (reference sequence). The CDR3 spans 13 residues. Trimming removed 5 bases from V and 7 bases from J; junction bases left unmatched: 7. The CDR3 sequence is CSARGSGSNEQFF. CDR3 nucleotides: TGCAGTGCTCGGGGAAGCGGGAGTAATGAGCAGTTCTTC.

There are a few counts of this clonotype. The CDR3 sequence is CSVVDSYGYTF. The CDR3 DNA is TGCAGCGTTGTGGACAGCTATGGCTACACCTTC. The chain is built from TRBV29-1 and TRBJ1-2; tentatively, D is TRBD1 (6 bases). V lost 4 bases and J 4 bases, leaving 7 bases between the germline ends. Looked up from germline, CDR1 is SQVTM and CDR2 is ANQGSEA. This CDR3 is 11 amino acids long.

The chain carries TRBV10-2 and TRBJ2-1; D is undetermined. V was cut by 4 bases and J by 0 bases, with 10 bases left in between. This CDR3 spans 15 amino acids. Germline V gene sequence: CDR1 WSHSY, CDR2 SAAADI. DNA of the CDR3: TGCGCCAGCAGTGCGGCGGTGAGCTCCTACAATGAGCAGTTCTTC. Protein: CASSAAVSSYNEQFF.

The chain has TRBV5-1 and TRBJ2-1, with 8 nucleotides matching TRBD1. The ends lost 2 bases at V and 0 bases at J; junction bases unmatched: 4. The CDR3 is 16 residues long. Germline V gene lookup returns CDR1 SGHRS and CDR2 YFSETQ. For the CDR3, the DNA is TGCGCCAGCAGCTTACGTCAGGGGGCCTCCTACAATGAGCAGTTCTTC. This encodes CASSLRQGASYNEQFF.

This chain joins TRBV4-2 and TRBJ2-5, with D unresolved. Per the germline V gene, CDR1 is LGHNA and CDR2 is YNFKEQ. CDR3 size: 15 residues. V was clipped by 3 bases and J by 2 bases, with 13 bases between them. The CDR3 DNA follows: TGTGCCAGCAGCCAGAAGAGTAGCAGTCAAGAGACCCAGTACTTC. Encoded protein: CASSQKSSSQETQYF.

Ten or more counts support this clonotype. An end of the junction differs from the germline gene, which may be a read error. The gene calls are TRBV7-2 and TRBJ2-7; TRBD2 aligns across 7 bases. CDR1 and CDR2 (germline): SGHTA, FQGNSA. The CDR3 has 14 residues. CDR3: CASSVAGISYEQYF. The DNA of the CDR3 is TGTGCCAGCAGCGTAGCGGGTATCTCCTACGAGCAGTACTTC. The full variable domain, its missing parts supplied by reference TRBV7-2 and TRBJ2-7, is GAGVSQSPSNKVTEKGKDVELRCDPISGHTALYWYRQSLGQGLEFLIYFQGNSAPDKSGLPSDRFSAERTGGSVSTLTIQRTQQEDSAVYLCASSVAGISYEQYFGPGTRLTVT.

The V call is TRBV7-2, the J call TRBJ1-5; no clear D. Trimming removed 1 base at V and 4 bases at J, with 8 bases between. CDR1 and CDR2 (germline): SGHTA, FQGNSA. The CDR3 extends over 14 amino acids. The CDR3 here is CASSLDPWNQPQHF. In DNA form, the CDR3 reads TGTGCCAGCAGCTTAGATCCGTGGAATCAGCCCCAGCATTTT.

The rearrangement joins TRBV18 to TRBJ2-7; TRBD1 might be the D (6 bases). Trimming removed 0 bases at V and 4 bases at J, with 13 bases between. The CDR3 consists of 15 residues. Germline assignment: CDR1 KGHSH and CDR2 LQKENI. Written as DNA, the CDR3 is TGTGCCAGCTCACCACCCCGACAGGCCTATTACGAGCAGTACTTC. As protein: CASSPPRQAYYEQYF.